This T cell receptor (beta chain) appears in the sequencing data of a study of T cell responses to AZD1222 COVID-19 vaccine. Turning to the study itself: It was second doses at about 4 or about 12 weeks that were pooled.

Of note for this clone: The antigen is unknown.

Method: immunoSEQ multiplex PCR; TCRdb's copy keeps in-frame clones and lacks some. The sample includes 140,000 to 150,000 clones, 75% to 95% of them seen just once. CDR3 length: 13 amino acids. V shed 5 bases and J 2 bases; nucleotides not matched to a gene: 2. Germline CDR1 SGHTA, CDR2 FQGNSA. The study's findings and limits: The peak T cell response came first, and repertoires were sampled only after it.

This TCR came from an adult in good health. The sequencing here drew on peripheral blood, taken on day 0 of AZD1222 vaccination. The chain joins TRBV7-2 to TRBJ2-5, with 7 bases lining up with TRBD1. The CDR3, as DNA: TGTGCCAGCAGCGTACAGGGGCAAGAGACCCAGTACTTC. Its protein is CASSVQGQETQYF.